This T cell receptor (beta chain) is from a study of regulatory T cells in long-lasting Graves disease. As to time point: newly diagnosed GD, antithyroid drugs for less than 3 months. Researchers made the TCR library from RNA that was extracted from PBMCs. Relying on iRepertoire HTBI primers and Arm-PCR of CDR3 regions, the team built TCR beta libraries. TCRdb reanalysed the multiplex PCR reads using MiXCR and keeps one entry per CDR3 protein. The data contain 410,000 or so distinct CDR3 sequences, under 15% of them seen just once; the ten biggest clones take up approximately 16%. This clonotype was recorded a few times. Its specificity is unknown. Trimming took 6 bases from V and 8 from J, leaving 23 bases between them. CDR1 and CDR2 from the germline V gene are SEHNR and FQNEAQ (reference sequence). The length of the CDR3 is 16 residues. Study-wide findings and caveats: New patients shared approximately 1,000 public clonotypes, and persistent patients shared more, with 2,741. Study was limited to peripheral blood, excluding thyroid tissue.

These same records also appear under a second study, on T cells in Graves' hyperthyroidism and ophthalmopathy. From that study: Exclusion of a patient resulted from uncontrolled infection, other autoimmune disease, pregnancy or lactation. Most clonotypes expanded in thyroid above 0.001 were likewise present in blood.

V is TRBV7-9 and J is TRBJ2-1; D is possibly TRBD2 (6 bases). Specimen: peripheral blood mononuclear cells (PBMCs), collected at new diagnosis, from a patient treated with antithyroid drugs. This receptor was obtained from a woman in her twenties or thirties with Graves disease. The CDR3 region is CASSPGVERHPDEQFF. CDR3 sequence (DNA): TGTGCCAGCAGTCCGGGGGTGGAGCGTCACCCGGATGAGCAGTTCTTC.